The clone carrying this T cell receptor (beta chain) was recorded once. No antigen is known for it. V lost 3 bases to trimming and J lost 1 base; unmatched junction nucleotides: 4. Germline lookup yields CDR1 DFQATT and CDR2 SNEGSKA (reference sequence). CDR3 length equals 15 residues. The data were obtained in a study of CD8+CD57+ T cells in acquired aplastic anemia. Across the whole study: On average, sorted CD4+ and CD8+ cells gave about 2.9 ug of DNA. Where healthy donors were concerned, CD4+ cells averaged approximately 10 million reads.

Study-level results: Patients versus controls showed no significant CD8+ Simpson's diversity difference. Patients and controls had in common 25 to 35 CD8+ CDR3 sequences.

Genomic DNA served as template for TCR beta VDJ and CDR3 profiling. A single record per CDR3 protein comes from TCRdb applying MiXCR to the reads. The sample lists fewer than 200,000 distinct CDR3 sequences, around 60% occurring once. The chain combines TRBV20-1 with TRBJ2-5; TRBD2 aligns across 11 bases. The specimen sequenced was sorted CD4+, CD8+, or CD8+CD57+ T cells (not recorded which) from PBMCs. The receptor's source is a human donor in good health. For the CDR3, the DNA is TGCAGTGCTAGCCGAACTAGCGGGGGCCAAGAGACCCAGTACTTC. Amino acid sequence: CSASRTSGGQETQYF.